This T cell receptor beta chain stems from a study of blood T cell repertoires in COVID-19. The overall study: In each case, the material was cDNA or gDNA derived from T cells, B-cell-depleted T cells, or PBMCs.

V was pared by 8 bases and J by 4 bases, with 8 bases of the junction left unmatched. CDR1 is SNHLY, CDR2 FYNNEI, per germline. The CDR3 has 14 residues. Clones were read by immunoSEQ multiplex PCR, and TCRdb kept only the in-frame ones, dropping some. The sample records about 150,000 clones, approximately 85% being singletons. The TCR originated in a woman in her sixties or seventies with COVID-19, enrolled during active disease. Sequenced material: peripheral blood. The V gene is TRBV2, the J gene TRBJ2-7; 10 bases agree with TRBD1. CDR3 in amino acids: CASEKDRGFYEQYF. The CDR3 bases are TGTGCCAGCGAGAAGGACAGGGGGTTTTACGAGCAGTACTTC. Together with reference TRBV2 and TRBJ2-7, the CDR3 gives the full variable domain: EPEVTQTPSHQVTQMGQEVILRCVPISNHLYFYWYRQILGQKVEFLVSFYNNEISEKSEIFDDQFSVERPDGSNFTLKIRSTKLEDSAMYFCASEKDRGFYEQYFGPGTRLTVT.